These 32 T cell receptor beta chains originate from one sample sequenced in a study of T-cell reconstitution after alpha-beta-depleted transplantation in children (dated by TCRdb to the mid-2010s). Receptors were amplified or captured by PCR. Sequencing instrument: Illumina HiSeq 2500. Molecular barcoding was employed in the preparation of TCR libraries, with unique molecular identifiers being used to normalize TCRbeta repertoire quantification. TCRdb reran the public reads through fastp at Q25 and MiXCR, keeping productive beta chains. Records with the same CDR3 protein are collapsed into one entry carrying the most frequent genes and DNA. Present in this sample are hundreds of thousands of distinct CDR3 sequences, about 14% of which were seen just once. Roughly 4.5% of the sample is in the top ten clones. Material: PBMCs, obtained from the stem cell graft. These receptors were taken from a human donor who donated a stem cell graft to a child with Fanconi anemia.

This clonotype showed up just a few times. CDR3 DNA sequence: TGCGCCAGCAGCCAAGATCGGGACGCCCTGATCCCCCTCCACTTT. Protein product: CASSQDRDALIPLHF. The chain employs TRBV4-3 and TRBJ1-6, with D possibly being TRBD1 (5 bases). Germline CDR1 is LGHNA and CDR2 is YSLEER. This CDR3 comprises 15 residues. V dropped 0 bases and J dropped 13 bases, with 16 bases sitting between them.

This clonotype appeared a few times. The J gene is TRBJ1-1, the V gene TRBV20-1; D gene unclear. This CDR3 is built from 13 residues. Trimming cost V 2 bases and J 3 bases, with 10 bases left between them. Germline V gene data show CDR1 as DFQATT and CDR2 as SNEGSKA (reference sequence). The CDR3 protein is CSARLRPDTEAFF. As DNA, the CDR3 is TGCAGTGCTAGACTTCGGCCCGACACTGAAGCTTTCTTT.

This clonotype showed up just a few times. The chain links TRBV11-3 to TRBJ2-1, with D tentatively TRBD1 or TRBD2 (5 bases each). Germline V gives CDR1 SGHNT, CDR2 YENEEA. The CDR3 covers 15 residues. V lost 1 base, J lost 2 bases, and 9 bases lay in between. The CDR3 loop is CASSLGGAAYNEQFF. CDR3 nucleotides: TGTGCCAGCAGCTTAGGAGGGGCCGCCTACAATGAGCAGTTCTTC.

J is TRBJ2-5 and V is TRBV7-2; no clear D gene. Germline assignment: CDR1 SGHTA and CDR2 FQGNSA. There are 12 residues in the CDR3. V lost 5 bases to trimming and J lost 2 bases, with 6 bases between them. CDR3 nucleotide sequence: TGTGCCAGCAGCGCCCAGCAAGAGACCCAGTACTTC. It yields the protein CASSAQQETQYF.

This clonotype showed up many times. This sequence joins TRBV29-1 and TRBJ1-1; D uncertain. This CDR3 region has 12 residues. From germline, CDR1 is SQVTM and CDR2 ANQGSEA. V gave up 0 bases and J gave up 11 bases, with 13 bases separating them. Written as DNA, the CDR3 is TGCAGCGTTGAAGATCTTGCCCTGGGGGCTTTCTTT. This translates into CSVEDLALGAFF.

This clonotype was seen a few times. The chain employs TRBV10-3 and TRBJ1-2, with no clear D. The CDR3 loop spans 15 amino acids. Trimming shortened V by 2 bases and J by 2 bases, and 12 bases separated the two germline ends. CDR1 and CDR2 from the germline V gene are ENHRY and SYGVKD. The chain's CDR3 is CAISEPERGNYGYTF. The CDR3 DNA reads TGTGCCATCAGTGAGCCAGAACGAGGGAACTATGGCTACACCTTC.

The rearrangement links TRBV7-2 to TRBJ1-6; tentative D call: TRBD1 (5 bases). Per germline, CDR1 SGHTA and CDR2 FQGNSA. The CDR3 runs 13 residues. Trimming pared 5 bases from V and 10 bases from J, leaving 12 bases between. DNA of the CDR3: TGTGCCAGCAGCCCTGTGCGGGGGTCACCCCTCCACTTT. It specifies CASSPVRGSPLHF.

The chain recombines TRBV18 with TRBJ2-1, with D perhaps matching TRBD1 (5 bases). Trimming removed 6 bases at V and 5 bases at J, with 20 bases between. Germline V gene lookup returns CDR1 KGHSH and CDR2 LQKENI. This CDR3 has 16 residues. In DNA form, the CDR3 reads TGTGCCAGCTCTGCTTCCGGCGACAGAATCAACAATGAGCAGTTCTTC. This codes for CASSASGDRINNEQFF.

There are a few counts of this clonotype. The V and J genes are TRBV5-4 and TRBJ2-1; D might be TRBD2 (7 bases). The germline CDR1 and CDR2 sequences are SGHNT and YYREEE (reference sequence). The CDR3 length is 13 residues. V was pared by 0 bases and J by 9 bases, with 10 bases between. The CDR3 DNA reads TGTGCCAGCAGCTTGGGGGGGGGCGGTGAGCAGTTCTTC. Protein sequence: CASSLGGGGEQFF. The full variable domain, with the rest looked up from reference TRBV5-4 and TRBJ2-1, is ETGVTQSPTHLIKTRGQQVTLRCSSQSGHNTVSWYQQALGQGPQFIFQYYREEENGRGNFPPRFSGLQFPNYSSELNVNALELDDSALYLCASSLGGGGEQFFGPGTRLTVL.

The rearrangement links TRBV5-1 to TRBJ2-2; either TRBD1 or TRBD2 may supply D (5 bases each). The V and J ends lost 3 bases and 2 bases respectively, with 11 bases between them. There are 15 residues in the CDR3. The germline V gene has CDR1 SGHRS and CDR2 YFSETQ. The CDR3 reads CASSWGTGNTGELFF. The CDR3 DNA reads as TGCGCCAGCAGCTGGGGGACGGGAAACACCGGGGAGCTGTTTTTT.

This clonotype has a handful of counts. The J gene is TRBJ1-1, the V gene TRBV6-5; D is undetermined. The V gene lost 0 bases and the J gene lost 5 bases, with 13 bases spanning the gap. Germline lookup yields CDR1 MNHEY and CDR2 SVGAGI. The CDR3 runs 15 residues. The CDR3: CASSYSVTLRTEAFF. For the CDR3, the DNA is TGTGCCAGCAGTTACTCTGTAACCCTGAGAACTGAAGCTTTCTTT.

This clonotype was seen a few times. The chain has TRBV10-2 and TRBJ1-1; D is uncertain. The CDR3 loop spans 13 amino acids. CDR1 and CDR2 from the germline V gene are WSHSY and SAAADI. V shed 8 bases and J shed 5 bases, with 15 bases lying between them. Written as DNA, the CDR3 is TGCGCCAGCCAAGGAGCTGGCTGGACTGAAGCTTTCTTT. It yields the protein CASQGAGWTEAFF.

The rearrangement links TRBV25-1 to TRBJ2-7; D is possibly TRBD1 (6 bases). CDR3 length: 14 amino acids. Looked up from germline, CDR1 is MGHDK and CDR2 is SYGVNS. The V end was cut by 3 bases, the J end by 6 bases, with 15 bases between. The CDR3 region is CASSDYDMGAEQYF. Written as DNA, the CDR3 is TGTGCCAGCAGTGATTATGACATGGGGGCCGAGCAGTACTTC.

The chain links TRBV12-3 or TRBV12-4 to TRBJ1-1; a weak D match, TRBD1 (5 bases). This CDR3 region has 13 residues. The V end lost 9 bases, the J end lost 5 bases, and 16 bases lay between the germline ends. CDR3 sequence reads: CASRSGGRTEAFF. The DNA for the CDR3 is TGTGCCAGTAGAAGCGGGGGGAGGACTGAAGCTTTCTTT.

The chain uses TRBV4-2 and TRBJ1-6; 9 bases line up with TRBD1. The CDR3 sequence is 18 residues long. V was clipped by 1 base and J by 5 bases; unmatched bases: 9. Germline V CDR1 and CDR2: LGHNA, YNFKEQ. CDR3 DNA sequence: TGTGCCAGCAGCCAAGCCTCCATACAGGGGGCGAATAATTCACCCCTCCACTTT. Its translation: CASSQASIQGANNSPLHF.

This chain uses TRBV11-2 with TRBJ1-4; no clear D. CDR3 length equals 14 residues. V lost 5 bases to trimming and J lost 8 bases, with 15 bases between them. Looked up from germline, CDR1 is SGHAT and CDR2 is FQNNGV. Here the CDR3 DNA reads TGTGCCAGCAGCCTAACTCGGGGTCCCGAAAAACTGTTTTTT. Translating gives CASSLTRGPEKLFF.

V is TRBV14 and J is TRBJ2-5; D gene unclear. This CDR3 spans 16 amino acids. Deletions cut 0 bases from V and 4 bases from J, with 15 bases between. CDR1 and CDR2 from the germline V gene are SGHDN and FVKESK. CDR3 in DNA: TGTGCCAGCAGCCAAGATGTAGTTCGAGGCCGAGAGACCCAGTACTTC. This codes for CASSQDVVRGRETQYF.

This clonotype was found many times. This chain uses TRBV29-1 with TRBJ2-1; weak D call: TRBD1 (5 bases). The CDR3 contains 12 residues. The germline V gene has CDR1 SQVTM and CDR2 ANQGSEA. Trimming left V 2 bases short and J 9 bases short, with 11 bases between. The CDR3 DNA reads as TGCAGCGTTGAACCAGGGATGGGTGAGCAGTTCTTC. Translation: CSVEPGMGEQFF.

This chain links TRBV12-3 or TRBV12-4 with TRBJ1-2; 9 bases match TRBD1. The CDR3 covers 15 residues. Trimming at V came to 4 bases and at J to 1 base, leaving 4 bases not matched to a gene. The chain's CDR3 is CASSSGQGRNYGYTF. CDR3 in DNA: TGTGCCAGCAGTTCGGGACAGGGACGTAACTATGGCTACACCTTC.

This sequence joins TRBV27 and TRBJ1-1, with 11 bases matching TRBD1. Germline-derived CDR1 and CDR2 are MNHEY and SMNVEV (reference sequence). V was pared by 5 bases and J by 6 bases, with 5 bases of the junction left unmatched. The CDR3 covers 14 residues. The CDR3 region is CASSRTGQGAEAFF. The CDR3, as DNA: TGTGCCAGCAGTCGTACGGGACAGGGGGCTGAAGCTTTCTTT.

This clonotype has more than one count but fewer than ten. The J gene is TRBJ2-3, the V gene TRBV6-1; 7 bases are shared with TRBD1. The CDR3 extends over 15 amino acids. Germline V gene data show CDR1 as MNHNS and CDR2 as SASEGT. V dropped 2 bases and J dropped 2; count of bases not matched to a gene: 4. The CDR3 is CASSETGVDTDTQYF. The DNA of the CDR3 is TGTGCCAGCAGTGAAACAGGGGTTGACACAGATACGCAGTATTTT.

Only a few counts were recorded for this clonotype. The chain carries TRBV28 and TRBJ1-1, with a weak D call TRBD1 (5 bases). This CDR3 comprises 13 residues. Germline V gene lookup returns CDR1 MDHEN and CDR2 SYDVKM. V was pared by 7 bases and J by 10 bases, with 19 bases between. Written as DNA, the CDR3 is TGTGCCAGCACCATCCTACCCGGGGCGGGAGCTTTCTTT. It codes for CASTILPGAGAFF.

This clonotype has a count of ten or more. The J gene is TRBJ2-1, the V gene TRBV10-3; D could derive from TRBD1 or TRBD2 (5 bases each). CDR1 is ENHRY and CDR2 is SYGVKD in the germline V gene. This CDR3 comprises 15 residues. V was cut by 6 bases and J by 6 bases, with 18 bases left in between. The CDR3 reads CAISQGTPASNEQFF. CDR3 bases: TGTGCCATCAGCCAAGGGACCCCGGCATCCAATGAGCAGTTCTTC.

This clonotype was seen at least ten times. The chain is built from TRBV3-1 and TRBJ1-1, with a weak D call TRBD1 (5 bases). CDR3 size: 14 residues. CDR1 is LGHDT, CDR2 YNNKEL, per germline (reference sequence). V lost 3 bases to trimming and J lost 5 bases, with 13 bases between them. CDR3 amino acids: CASSHGARGTEAFF. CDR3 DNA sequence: TGTGCCAGCAGCCATGGGGCACGAGGGACTGAAGCTTTCTTT.

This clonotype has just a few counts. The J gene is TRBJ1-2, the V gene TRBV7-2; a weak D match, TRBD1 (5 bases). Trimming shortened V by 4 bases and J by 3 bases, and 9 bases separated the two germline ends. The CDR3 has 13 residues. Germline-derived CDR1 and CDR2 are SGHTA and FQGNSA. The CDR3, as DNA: TGTGCCAGCAGCTCGGACATCTACTATGGCTACACCTTC. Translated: CASSSDIYYGYTF.

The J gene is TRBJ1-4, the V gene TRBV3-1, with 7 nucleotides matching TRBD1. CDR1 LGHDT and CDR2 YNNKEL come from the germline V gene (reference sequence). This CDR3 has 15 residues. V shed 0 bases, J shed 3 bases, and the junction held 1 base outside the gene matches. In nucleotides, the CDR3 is TGTGCCAGCAGCCAAGATACAGGGGCTAATGAAAAACTGTTTTTT. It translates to CASSQDTGANEKLFF.

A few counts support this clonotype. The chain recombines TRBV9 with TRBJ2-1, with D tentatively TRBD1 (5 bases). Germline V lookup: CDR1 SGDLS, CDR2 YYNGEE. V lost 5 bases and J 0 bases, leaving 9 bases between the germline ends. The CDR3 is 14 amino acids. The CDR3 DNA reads TGTGCCAGCAGTGGACATAGCTCCTACAATGAGCAGTTCTTC. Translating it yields CASSGHSSYNEQFF.

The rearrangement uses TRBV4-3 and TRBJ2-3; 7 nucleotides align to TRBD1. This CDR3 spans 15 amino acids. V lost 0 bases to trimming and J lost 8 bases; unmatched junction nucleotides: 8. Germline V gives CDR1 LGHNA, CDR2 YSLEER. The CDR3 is CASSQDLGGLGTQYF. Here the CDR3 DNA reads TGCGCCAGCAGCCAAGATTTAGGGGGCTTAGGTACGCAGTATTTT.

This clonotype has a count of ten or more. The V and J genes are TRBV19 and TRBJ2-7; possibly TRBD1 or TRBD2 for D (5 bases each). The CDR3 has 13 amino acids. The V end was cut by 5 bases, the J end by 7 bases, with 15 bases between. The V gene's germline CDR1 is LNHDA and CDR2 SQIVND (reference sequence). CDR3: CASSSQLAGEQYF. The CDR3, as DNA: TGTGCCAGTAGTTCCCAGCTAGCAGGGGAGCAGTACTTC.

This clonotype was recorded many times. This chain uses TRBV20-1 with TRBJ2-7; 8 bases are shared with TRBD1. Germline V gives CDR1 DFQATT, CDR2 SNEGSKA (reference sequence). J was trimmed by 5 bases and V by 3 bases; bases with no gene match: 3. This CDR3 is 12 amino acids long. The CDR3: CSARDRADEQYF. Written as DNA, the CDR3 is TGCAGTGCTAGGGACAGGGCCGACGAGCAGTACTTC.

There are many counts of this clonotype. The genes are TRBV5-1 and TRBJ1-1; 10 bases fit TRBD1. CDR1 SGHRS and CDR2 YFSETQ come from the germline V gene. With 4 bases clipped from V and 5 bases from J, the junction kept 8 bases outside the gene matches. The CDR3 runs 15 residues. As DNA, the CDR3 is TGCGCCAGCAGCCCGGGGACAGGGGATATTACTGAAGCTTTCTTT. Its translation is CASSPGTGDITEAFF.

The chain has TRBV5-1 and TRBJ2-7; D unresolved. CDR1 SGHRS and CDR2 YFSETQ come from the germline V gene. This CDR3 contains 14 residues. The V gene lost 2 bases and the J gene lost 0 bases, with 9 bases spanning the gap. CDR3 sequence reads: CASSFDPTSYEQYF. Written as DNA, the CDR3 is TGCGCCAGCAGCTTCGATCCGACCTCCTACGAGCAGTACTTC.